This TCR beta chain comes out of a study of technical replicates of blood from a few donors. TCRdb's table, derived via immunoSEQ multiplex PCR, lists solely in-frame clones and lacks some. The data hold about 84,000 clones, with around 93% observed a single time. The CDR3 is made up of 13 amino acids. V shed 3 bases and J shed 7 bases, with 12 bases lying between them. Germline V CDR1 and CDR2: SNHLY, FYNNEI. V gene TRBV2 combines with J gene TRBJ1-2, with D maybe TRBD1 (5 bases). This TCR was recovered from a human donor in good health. Sequencing was carried out using T cells isolated from PBMCs. This CDR3 is CASSETGVGGYTF. CDR3 in DNA: TGTGCCAGCAGTGAGACGGGGGTGGGTGGCTACACCTTC.